This T cell receptor beta chain was sequenced for a study of CD8 T cells in Susac syndrome. CD8+ and CD4+ blood T cells underwent TCR beta sequencing. Negative isolation was used for CD8+ and CD4+ T cells, and FACS enrichment was applied to TEMRA cells. RNA amounts of 0.5 to 1 ug underwent reverse transcription with random hexamers. A single record per CDR3 protein comes from TCRdb applying MiXCR to the immunoSEQ multiplex PCR reads. The sample carries roughly 52,000 distinct CDR3 sequences, 85% to 95% recorded once. J was trimmed by 5 bases and V by 3 bases; bases with no gene match: 2. The V gene's germline CDR1 is SEHNR and CDR2 FQNEAQ (reference sequence). The CDR3 covers 15 residues.

Specimen: CD8+ T cells from PBMCs. This receptor was obtained from a human donor with Susac syndrome. The J gene is TRBJ2-1, the V gene TRBV7-9; 12 positions agree with TRBD2. CDR3 nucleotide sequence: TGTGCCAGCAGCTTTAGACTAGCGGGGGACAATGAGCAGTTCTTC. Its translation: CASSFRLAGDNEQFF.